This T cell receptor (beta chain) was sequenced during a study of T cells in Graves' hyperthyroidism and ophthalmopathy. General study results and limits: In blood, most of the thyroid clonotypes expanded above 0.001 were also present.

Amplification of TCR beta CDR3 regions was performed using RNA transcripts as template. Primed by the HTBI set, a first-round RT-PCR was run on the TCR CDR3. TCRdb processed the multiplex PCR reads anew with MiXCR; each CDR3 protein has one entry. The repertoire has 550,000 to 700,000 distinct CDR3 sequences, 40% to 55% of them found once; the top ten carry about 20%. Uncontrolled infection, other autoimmune disease, pregnancy and lactation each barred patients from inclusion. The diagnoses drew upon clinical symptoms, serum thyroxine and TRAb, thyroid ultrasound and orbital computed tomography. Notes on this clonotype: The antigen is undetermined. One base away lies a much larger clone, so this may be a sequencing read error.

Germline V gene sequence: CDR1 SGHTA, CDR2 FQGNSA. CDR3 length: 12 residues. The chain has TRBV7-2 and TRBJ2-7; TRBD1 matches 8 bases. The material sequenced was peripheral blood or thyroid tissue (not recorded which). This clonotype originated in an adult woman with Graves' disease, either hyperthyroidism or ophthalmopathy (not recorded which). CDR3 bases: TGTGCCAACAGCTATGACAGGGGCGAGCAGTACTTC. This translates into CANSYDRGEQYF. Complete variable domain (other parts from reference TRBV7-2 and TRBJ2-7): GAGVSQSPSNKVTEKGKDVELRCDPISGHTALYWYRQSLGQGLEFLIYFQGNSAPDKSGLPSDRFSAERTGGSVSTLTIQRTQQEDSAVYLCANSYDRGEQYFGPGTRLTVT.